This T cell receptor (beta chain) was observed in a study of STAT3 mutations in large granular lymphocyte leukemia. Turning to the study itself: Roughly half the longitudinally sequenced T-LGLL patients had canonical STAT3 mutations.

TCRdb keeps only in-frame clones here, not all; method: immunoSEQ multiplex PCR. The top ten hold about a sixth of the sample, which has fewer than 7,500 clones, roughly a third seen once. In this sample, this clone turned up a few times. Its antigen is unidentified. General study results and limits: Clonal expansion was inferred from samples taken at other timepoints. After therapy, about 35% of the 18 patients switched clonotypes, all new clones STAT3 wild type. In T-cell large granular lymphocyte leukemia, about half of patients showed multiple immunodominant subclonotypes.

The source material was peripheral blood mononuclear cells. This TCR came from a woman between 35 and 50 years old with T-cell large granular lymphocyte leukemia. Some clones in this sample may be carry-over from other donors' samples.

The CDR3 reads CASSYRDTDTQYF. DNA for the CDR3: TGCGCCAGCAGCTACCGGGACACAGATACGCAGTATTTT. The V call is TRBV5-1, the J call TRBJ2-3, with TRBD2 as a possible D gene (5 bases). Deletions cut 3 bases from V and 2 bases from J, with 7 bases between. CDR3 size: 13 residues. Germline loops: CDR1 SGHRS, CDR2 YFSETQ.